This T cell receptor beta chain was sequenced in a study of early T cells in non-severe SARS-CoV-2 infection. Study-level information: Alpha and beta chains were unpaired, from unsorted whole-blood bulk RNA.

TCRdb used MiXCR to reprocess the 5' RACE reads, holding one entry per CDR3 protein. Found here are 55,000 to 75,000 distinct CDR3 sequences, 12% of them singletons; the top ten hold less than 2%. This clonotype has ten or more counts. Germline V gene data show CDR1 as DFQATT and CDR2 as SNEGSKA (reference sequence). V shed 6 bases, J shed 0 bases, and the junction held 8 bases outside the gene matches. The CDR3 covers 15 residues. The specimen sequenced was whole blood. This chain joins TRBV20-1 and TRBJ2-5; 9 nucleotides align to TRBD2. This TCR derives from an adult who was a healthcare worker with PCR-confirmed SARS-CoV-2 infection or an uninfected control (not recorded which). CDR3 nucleotide sequence: TGCAGTGCCACCCGGTCTAGCGGGGACCAAGAGACCCAGTACTTC. Protein: CSATRSSGDQETQYF.